A few counts support the clone carrying this T cell receptor beta chain. These data are taken from a study of identical twins. MiXCR, applied by TCRdb to the 5' RACE reads, yields one record per CDR3 protein. The table has some 500,000 distinct CDR3 sequences, 11% to 15% seen once. A further study also used this sample, focusing on yellow fever vaccine responses in identical twins.

Sequencing input: CD4+ T cells sorted from blood. The sequence was obtained from a woman aged 18-29 years in good health.

Here the CDR3 reads CASSYSTRNEQFF. CDR3 in DNA: TGTGCCAGCAGTTACTCGACGAGGAATGAGCAGTTCTTC. This rearrangement joins TRBV6-6 to TRBJ2-1; D not resolved. Per germline, CDR1 MNHNY and CDR2 SVGAGI (reference sequence). This CDR3 has 13 amino acids. V lost 0 bases and J lost 7, with 7 bases in between.